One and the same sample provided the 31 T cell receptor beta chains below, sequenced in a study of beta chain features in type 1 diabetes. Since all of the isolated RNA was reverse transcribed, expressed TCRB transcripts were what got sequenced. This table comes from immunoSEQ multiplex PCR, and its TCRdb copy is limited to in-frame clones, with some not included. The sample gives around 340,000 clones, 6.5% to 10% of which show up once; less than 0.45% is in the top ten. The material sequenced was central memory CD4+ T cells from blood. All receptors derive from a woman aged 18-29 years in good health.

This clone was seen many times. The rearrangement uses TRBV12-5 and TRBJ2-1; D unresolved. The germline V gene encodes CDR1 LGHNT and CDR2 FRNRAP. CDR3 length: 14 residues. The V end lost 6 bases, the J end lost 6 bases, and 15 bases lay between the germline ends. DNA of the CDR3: TGTGCTAGTGGCATGGACGGGTTCAGCAATGAGCAGTTCTTC. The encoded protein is CASGMDGFSNEQFF. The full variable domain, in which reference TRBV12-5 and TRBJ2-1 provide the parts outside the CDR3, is DARVTQTPRHKVTEMGQEVTMRCQPILGHNTVFWYRQTMMQGLELLAYFRNRAPLDDSGMPKDRFSAEMPDATLATLKIQPSEPRDSAVYFCASGMDGFSNEQFFGPGTRLTVL.

The CDR3 DNA reads as TGTGCCAGCAGTTTAGCCTTCCAGGGGAATGAAAAACTGTTTTTT. Residues: CASSLAFQGNEKLFF. The chain carries TRBV28 and TRBJ1-4; D is possibly TRBD1 (6 bases). The CDR3 has 15 amino acids. Trimming removed 2 bases from V and 5 bases from J, with 12 bases in between. Germline CDR1 reads MDHEN; CDR2 reads SYDVKM. The full variable domain, its missing parts supplied by reference TRBV28 and TRBJ1-4, is DVKVTQSSRYLVKRTGEKVFLECVQDMDHENMFWYRQDPGLGLRLIYFSYDVKMKEKGDIPEGYSVSREKKERFSLILESASTNQTSMYLCASSLAFQGNEKLFFGSGTQLSVL.

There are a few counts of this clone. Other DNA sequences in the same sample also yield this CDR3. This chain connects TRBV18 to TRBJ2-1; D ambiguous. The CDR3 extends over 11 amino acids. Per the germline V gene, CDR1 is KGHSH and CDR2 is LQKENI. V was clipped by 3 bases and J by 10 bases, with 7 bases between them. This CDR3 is CASSPLGEQFF. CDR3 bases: TGTGCCAGCTCACCTTTGGGCGAGCAGTTCTTC. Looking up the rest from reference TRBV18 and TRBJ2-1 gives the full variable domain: NAGVMQNPRHLVRRRGQEARLRCSPMKGHSHVYWYRQLPEEGLKFMVYLQKENIIDESGMPKERFSAEFPKEGPSILRIQQVVRGDSAAYFCASSPLGEQFFGPGTRLTVL.

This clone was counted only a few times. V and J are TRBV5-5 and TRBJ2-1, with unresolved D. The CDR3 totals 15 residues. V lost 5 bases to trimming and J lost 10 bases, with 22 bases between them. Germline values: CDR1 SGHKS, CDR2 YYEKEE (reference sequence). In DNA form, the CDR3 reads TGTGCCAGCAGAAGTGGATCTCAACTTTTTTCGGAGCAGTTCTTC. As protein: CASRSGSQLFSEQFF.

Here the CDR3 DNA reads TGTGCCAGCAGTCGTACCGGGACAGGGTCAACCTACGAGCAGTACTTC. Encoded protein: CASSRTGTGSTYEQYF. The genes are TRBV7-2 and TRBJ2-7; 9 bases map to TRBD1. The CDR3 spans 16 residues. The V segment lost 6 bases and the J segment 2 bases; nucleotides outside the gene matches: 11. Germline V CDR1 and CDR2: SGHTA, FQGNSA.

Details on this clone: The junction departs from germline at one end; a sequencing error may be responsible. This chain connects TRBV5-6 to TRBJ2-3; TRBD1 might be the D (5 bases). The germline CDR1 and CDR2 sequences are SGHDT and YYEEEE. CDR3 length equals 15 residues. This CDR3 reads CASRLAADKTDTQYF. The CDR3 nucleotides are TGTGCCAGCAGGTTGGCGGCGGACAAAACAGATACGCAGTATTTT.

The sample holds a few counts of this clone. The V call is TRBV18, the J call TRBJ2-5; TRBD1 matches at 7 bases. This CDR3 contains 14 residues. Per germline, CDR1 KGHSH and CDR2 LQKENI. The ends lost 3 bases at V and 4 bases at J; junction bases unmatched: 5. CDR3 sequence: CASSPPTGRETQYF. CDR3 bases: TGTGCCAGCTCACCCCCGACAGGGAGAGAGACCCAGTACTTC.

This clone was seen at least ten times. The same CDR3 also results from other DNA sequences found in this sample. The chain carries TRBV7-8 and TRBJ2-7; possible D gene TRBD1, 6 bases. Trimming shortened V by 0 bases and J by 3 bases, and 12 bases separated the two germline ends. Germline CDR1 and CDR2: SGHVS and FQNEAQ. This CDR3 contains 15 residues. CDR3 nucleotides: TGTGCCAGCAGCTTAGCGCCGGGACAAAACTACGAGCAGTACTTC. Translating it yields CASSLAPGQNYEQYF.

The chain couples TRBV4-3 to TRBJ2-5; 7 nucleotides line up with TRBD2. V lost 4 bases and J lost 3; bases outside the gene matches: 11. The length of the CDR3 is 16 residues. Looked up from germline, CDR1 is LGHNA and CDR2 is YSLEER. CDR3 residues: CASSRGASGAEETQYF. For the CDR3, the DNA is TGCGCCAGCAGCCGGGGCGCTAGCGGAGCTGAAGAGACCCAGTACTTC.

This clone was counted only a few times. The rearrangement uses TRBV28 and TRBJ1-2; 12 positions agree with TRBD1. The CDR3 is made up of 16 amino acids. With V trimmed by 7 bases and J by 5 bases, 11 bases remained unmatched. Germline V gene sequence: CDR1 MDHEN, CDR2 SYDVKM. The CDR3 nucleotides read TGTGCCAGCACTCGTACCGGGACAGGGGGCAAATATGGCTACACCTTC. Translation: CASTRTGTGGKYGYTF.

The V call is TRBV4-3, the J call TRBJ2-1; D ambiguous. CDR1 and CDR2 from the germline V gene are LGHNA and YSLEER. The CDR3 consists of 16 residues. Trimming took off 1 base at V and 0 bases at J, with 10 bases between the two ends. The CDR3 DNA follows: TGCGCCAGCAGCCAAGGGACGGTAAGCTCCTACAATGAGCAGTTCTTC. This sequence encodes CASSQGTVSSYNEQFF.

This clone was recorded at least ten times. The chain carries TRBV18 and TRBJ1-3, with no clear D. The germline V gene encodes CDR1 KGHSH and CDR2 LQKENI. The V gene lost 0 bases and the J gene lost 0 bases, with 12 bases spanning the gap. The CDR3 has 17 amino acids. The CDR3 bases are TGTGCCAGCTCACCACCGAATTCACAAAGCTCTGGAAACACCATATATTTT. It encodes CASSPPNSQSSGNTIYF.

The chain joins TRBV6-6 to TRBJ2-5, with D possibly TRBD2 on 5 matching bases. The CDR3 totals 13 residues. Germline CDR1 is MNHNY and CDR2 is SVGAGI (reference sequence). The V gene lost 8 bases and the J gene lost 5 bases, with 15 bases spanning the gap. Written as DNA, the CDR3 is TGTGCCAGCCGAGCCGGGGAGTTTGAGACCCAGTACTTC. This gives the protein CASRAGEFETQYF.

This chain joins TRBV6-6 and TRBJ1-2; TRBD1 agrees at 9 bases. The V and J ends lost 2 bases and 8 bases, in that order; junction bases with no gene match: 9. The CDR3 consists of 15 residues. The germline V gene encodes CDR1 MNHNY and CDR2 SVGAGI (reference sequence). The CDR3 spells CASSYGGGQGSGYTF. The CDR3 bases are TGTGCCAGCAGTTACGGGGGGGGACAGGGTTCCGGCTACACCTTC.

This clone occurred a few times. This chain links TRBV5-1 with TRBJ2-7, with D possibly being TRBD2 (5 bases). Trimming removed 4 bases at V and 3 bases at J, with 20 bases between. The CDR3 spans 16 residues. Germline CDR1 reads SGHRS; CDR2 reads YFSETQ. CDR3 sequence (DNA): TGCGCCAGCAGCCCTGAGGACTCAGCTTCTCTCTACGAGCAGTACTTC. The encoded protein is CASSPEDSASLYEQYF. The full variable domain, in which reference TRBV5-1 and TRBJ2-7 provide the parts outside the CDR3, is KAGVTQTPRYLIKTRGQQVTLSCSPISGHRSVSWYQQTPGQGLQFLFEYFSETQRNKGNFPGRFSGRQFSNSRSEMNVSTLELGDSALYLCASSPEDSASLYEQYFGPGTRLTVT.

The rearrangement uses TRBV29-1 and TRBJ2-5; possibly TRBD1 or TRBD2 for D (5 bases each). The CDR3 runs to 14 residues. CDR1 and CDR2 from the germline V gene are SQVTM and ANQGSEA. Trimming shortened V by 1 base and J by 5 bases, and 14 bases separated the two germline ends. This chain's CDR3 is CSVEGGSIWETQYF. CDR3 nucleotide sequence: TGCAGCGTTGAAGGGGGGAGCATTTGGGAGACCCAGTACTTC.

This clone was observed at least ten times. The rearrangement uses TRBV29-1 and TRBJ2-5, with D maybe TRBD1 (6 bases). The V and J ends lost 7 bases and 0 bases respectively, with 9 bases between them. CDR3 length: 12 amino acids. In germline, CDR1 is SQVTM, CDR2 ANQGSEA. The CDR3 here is CSAGQNQETQYF. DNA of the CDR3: TGCAGCGCCGGACAGAACCAAGAGACCCAGTACTTC.

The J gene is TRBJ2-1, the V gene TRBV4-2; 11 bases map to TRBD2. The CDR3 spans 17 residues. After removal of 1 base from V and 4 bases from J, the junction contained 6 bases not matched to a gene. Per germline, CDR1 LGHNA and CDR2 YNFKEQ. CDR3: CASSQVLSGRGYNEQFF. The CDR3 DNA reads TGTGCCAGCAGCCAAGTCCTTAGCGGGAGGGGGTACAATGAGCAGTTCTTC.

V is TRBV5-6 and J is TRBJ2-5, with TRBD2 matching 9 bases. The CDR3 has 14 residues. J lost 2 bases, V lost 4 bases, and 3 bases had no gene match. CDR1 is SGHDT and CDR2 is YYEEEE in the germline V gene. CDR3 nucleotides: TGTGCCAGCAGCGAAGGACTAGCGCAAGAGACCCAGTACTTC. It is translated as CASSEGLAQETQYF. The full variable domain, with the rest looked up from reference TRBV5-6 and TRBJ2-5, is DAGVTQSPTHLIKTRGQQVTLRCSPKSGHDTVSWYQQALGQGPQFIFQYYEEEERQRGNFPDRFSGHQFPNYSSELNVNALLLGDSALYLCASSEGLAQETQYFGPGTRLLVL.

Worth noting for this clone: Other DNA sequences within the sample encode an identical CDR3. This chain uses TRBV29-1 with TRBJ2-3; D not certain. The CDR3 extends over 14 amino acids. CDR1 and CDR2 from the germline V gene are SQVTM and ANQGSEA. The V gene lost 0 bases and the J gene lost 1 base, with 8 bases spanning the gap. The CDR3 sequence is CSVEDVGGTDTQYF. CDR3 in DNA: TGCAGCGTTGAAGACGTGGGCGGCACAGATACGCAGTATTTT.

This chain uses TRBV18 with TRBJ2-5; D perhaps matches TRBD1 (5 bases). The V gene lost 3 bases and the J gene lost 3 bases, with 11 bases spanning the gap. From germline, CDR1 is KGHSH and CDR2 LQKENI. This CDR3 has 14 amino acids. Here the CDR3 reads CASSPQGREETQYF. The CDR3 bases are TGTGCCAGCTCACCCCAGGGAAGGGAAGAGACCCAGTACTTC.

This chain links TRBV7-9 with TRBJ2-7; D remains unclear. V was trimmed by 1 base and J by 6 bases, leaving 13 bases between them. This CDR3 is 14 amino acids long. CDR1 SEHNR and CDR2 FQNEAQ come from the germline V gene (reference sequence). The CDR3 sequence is CASSLGITGSEQYF. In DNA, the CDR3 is TGTGCCAGCAGCTTAGGAATTACTGGGTCCGAGCAGTACTTC.

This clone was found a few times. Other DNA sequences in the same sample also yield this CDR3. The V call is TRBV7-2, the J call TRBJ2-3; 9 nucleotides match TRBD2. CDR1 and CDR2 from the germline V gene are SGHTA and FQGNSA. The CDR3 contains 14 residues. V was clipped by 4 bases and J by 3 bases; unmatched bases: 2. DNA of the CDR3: TGTGCCAGCAGCTCTGGACTAGCGACAGATACGCAGTATTTT. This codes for CASSSGLATDTQYF.

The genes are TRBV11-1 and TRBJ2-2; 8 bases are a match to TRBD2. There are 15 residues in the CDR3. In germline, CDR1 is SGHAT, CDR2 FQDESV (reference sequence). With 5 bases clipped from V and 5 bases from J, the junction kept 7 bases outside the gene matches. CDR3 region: CASSNQRELTGELFF. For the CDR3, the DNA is TGTGCCAGCAGCAATCAGCGGGAGTTAACCGGGGAGCTGTTTTTT.

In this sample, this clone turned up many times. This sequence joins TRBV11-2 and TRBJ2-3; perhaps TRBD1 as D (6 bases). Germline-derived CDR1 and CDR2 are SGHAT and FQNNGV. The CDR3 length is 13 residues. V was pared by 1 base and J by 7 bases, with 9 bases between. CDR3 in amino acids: CASSLGQVNTQYF. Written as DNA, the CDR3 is TGTGCCAGCAGCTTAGGACAGGTCAATACGCAGTATTTT.

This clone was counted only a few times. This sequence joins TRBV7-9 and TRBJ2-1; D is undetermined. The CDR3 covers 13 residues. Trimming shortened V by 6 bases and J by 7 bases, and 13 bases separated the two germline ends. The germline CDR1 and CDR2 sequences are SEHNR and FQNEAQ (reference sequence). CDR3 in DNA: TGTGCCAGCAGACCGGGCCCATGGAATGAGCAGTTCTTC. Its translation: CASRPGPWNEQFF.

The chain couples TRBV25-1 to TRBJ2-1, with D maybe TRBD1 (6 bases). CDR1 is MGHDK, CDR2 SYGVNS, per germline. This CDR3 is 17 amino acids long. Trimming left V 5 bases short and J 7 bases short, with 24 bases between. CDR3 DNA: TGTGCCAGCAGTCCTCAGGGTAGGGACCACGGACAGAATGAGCAGTTCTTC. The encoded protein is CASSPQGRDHGQNEQFF.

The CDR3 is CATSREGGGLDNEQFF. In DNA, the CDR3 is TGTGCCACCAGCAGAGAAGGTGGGGGGTTGGACAATGAGCAGTTCTTC. V is TRBV15 and J is TRBJ2-1; D is perhaps TRBD2 (6 bases). The CDR3 length is 16 residues. Germline assignment: CDR1 LNHNV and CDR2 YYDKDF (reference sequence). V was shortened by 0 bases and J by 5 bases, with 14 bases between the two germline ends.

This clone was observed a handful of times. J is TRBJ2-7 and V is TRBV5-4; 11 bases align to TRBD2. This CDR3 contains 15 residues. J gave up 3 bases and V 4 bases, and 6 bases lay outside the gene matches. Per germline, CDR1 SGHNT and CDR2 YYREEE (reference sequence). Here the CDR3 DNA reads TGTGCCAGCAGCCCAGGGACTAGCGGCATCTACGAGCAGTACTTC. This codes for CASSPGTSGIYEQYF.

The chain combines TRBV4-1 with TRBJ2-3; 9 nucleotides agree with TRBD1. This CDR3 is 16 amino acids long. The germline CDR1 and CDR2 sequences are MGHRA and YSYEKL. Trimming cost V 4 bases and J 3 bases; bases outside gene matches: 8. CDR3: CASSRAGQGSTDTQYF. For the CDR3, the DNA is TGCGCCAGCAGCCGAGCTGGACAGGGGAGTACAGATACGCAGTATTTT.

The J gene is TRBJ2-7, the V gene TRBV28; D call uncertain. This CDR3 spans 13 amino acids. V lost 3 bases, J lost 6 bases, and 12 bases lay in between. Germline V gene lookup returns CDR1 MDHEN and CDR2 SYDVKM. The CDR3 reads CASSFGRPGEQYF. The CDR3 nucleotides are TGTGCCAGCAGTTTCGGCCGTCCGGGCGAGCAGTACTTC.